This is a list of T cell receptor beta chains from one sample in a study of T cell responses to AZD1222 COVID-19 vaccine. Sequencing used immunoSEQ multiplex PCR; TCRdb keeps in-frame clones, though not all of them. The sample lists 100,000 or so clones; around 87% were seen once. Sequences were derived from peripheral blood, sampled on day 0 of AZD1222 vaccination. Source of these receptors: an adult in good health. Each CDR3 is given with its conserved first and last residue. The D gene is left open where the match is weak. Only some rows state a clone size, as once, few, many or a class for expanded clones.

size: NA; D: TRBD2; J: TRBJ2-3; V: TRBV27; CDR3: CASSLLYPIGREWADTQYF; DNA: TGTGCCAGCAGTTTATTATATCCAATAGGGCGGGAGTGGGCAGATACGCAGTATTTT
size: once; D: NA; J: TRBJ2-5; V: TRBV11-2; CDR3: CASSFGGETQYF; DNA: TGTGCCAGCAGCTTCGGAGGGGAGACCCAGTACTTC
size: NA; D: TRBD1; J: TRBJ2-2; V: TRBV6-5; CDR3: CASSRDRAGELFF; DNA: TGTGCCAGCAGTCGGGACAGGGCCGGGGAGCTGTTTTTT
size: NA; D: NA; J: TRBJ1-4; V: TRBV5-4; CDR3: CASSLAGTGNNEKLFF; DNA: TGTGCCAGCAGCTTGGCAGGGACGGGCAATAATGAAAAACTGTTTTTT
size: NA; D: NA; J: TRBJ1-1; V: TRBV4-1; CDR3: CASSNTGYAPEAFF; DNA: TGCGCCAGCAGTAATACAGGTTATGCCCCTGAAGCTTTCTTT
size: NA; D: TRBD2; J: TRBJ2-7; V: TRBV3-1/TRBV3-2; CDR3: CASSQDLAGRATYEQYF; DNA: TGTGCCAGCAGCCAAGATCTAGCGGGGAGGGCCACGTACGAGCAGTACTTC
size: NA; D: TRBD2; J: TRBJ2-3; V: TRBV29-1; CDR3: CSVQTSGSPTDTQYF; DNA: TGCAGCGTTCAGACTAGCGGGAGCCCCACAGATACGCAGTATTTT
size: NA; D: NA; J: TRBJ2-3; V: TRBV7-3; CDR3: CASSFGGDTQYF; DNA: TGTGCCAGCAGCTTCGGAGGAGATACGCAGTATTTT
size: NA; D: NA; J: TRBJ1-5; V: TRBV19; CDR3: CASRRKPTGFGVRQPQHF; DNA: TGTGCCAGTAGACGAAAACCCACAGGGTTCGGAGTTCGTCAGCCCCAGCATTTT
size: NA; D: NA; J: TRBJ2-1; V: TRBV30; CDR3: CAWSITSIRSSYNEQFF; DNA: TGTGCCTGGAGCATTACCTCTATCCGGAGCTCCTACAATGAGCAGTTCTTC
size: NA; D: TRBD1; J: TRBJ2-2; V: TRBV5-4; CDR3: CASSSQGAATGELFF; DNA: TGTGCCAGCAGTTCACAGGGGGCAGCGACCGGGGAGCTGTTTTTT
size: NA; D: NA; J: TRBJ1-1; V: TRBV27; CDR3: CASSSGGGAIEDTEAFF; DNA: TGTGCCAGCAGCTCCGGGGGGGGCGCGATTGAGGACACTGAAGCTTTCTTT
size: NA; D: TRBD1; J: TRBJ2-2; V: TRBV6-5; CDR3: CASTTGGMNTGELFF; DNA: TGTGCCAGCACCACAGGGGGAATGAACACCGGGGAGCTGTTTTTT
size: NA; D: NA; J: TRBJ1-6; V: TRBV5-1; CDR3: CASSLVGDANNSPLHF; DNA: TGCGCCAGCAGCTTGGTAGGGGACGCAAATAATTCACCCCTCCACTTT
size: NA; D: NA; J: TRBJ2-7; V: TRBV3-1/TRBV3-2; CDR3: CASSQDNYEQYF; DNA: TGTGCCAGCAGCCAAGACAACTACGAGCAGTACTTC